This entry lists 24 T cell receptor beta chains sequenced from one sample in a study of shared clonotypes between healthy human individuals. Naive CD8 populations comprised CD45RO-negative cells positively selected for CCR7, excluding terminally differentiated effector memory CD45RA+ cells. Assay used: immunoSEQ multiplex PCR; TCRdb lists only in-frame clones, some missing. The table records some 2,100,000 clones, about 92% of them present only once. The sequenced sample was naive CD8+ T cells from PBMCs. Every receptor here comes from a man aged 18-30 years in good health. Some clones in this sample may be carry-over from other donors' samples.

This chain uses TRBV2 with TRBJ1-1; perhaps TRBD1 as D (5 bases). V was clipped by 5 bases and J by 1 base, with 11 bases between them. Germline V gives CDR1 SNHLY, CDR2 FYNNEI. The CDR3 totals 14 residues. This CDR3 is CASSSRGENTEAFF. Written as DNA, the CDR3 is TGTGCCAGCAGTAGTCGAGGGGAGAACACTGAAGCTTTCTTT. Variable domain in full (rest from reference TRBV2 and TRBJ1-1): EPEVTQTPSHQVTQMGQEVILRCVPISNHLYFYWYRQILGQKVEFLVSFYNNEISEKSEIFDDQFSVERPDGSNFTLKIRSTKLEDSAMYFCASSSRGENTEAFFGQGTRLTVV.

The V gene is TRBV15, the J gene TRBJ1-2; D possibly corresponds to TRBD1 (5 bases). Trimming left V 3 bases short and J 0 bases short, with 23 bases between. In germline, CDR1 is LNHNV, CDR2 YYDKDF (reference sequence). This CDR3 is built from 19 residues. Written as DNA, the CDR3 is TGTGCCACCAGCAGGCCCCCCGGCGGGGGGGAGATAGCTAACTATGGCTACACCTTC. It specifies CATSRPPGGGEIANYGYTF. Combining the CDR3 with reference TRBV15 and TRBJ1-2 gives the whole variable domain DAMVIQNPRYQVTQFGKPVTLSCSQTLNHNVMYWYQQKSSQAPKLLFHYYDKDFNNEADTPDNFQSRRPNTSFCFLDIRSPGLGDTAMYLCATSRPPGGGEIANYGYTFGSGTRLTVV.

This chain links TRBV28 with TRBJ1-2, with D possibly being TRBD1 (5 bases). Trimming pared 7 bases from V and 4 bases from J, leaving 10 bases between. The germline V gene encodes CDR1 MDHEN and CDR2 SYDVKM. The CDR3 is made up of 12 amino acids. The chain's CDR3 is CASNRDGYGYTF. CDR3 nucleotide sequence: TGTGCCAGCAATCGGGACGGCTATGGCTACACCTTC.

The chain uses TRBV7-2 and TRBJ1-1, with 8 bases identical to TRBD1. Germline assignment: CDR1 SGHTA and CDR2 FQGNSA. The CDR3 length is 14 residues. The J segment lost 3 bases and the V segment lost 5 bases, leaving 5 bases of the junction unmatched. CDR3 in amino acids: CASSPRGQDTEAFF. The CDR3 region has the DNA TGTGCCAGCAGCCCCAGGGGGCAGGACACTGAAGCTTTCTTT.

In regard to this clone: The same CDR3 also results from other DNA sequences found in this sample. This chain joins TRBV6-1 and TRBJ1-2; 8 bases are a match to TRBD1. The trim removed 3 bases at V and 7 bases at J, leaving 4 bases unmatched. Germline V CDR1 and CDR2: MNHNS, SASEGT. The CDR3 consists of 13 residues. The DNA for the CDR3 is TGTGCCAGCAGTGAGACAGGGGTTGGTGGCTACACCTTC. Its protein is CASSETGVGGYTF.

The chain has TRBV13 and TRBJ2-7, with TRBD2 matching over 10 bases. The germline CDR1 and CDR2 sequences are PRHDT and FYEKMQ (reference sequence). The V and J ends lost 5 bases and 4 bases, in that order; junction bases with no gene match: 8. This CDR3 contains 15 residues. CDR3 DNA sequence: TGTGCCAGCAGCCCCCTAGCGGGAGATTCTTACGAGCAGTACTTC. It codes for CASSPLAGDSYEQYF.

The chain couples TRBV5-1 to TRBJ1-2; D uncertain. Germline V lookup: CDR1 SGHRS, CDR2 YFSETQ. The CDR3 covers 14 residues. The V and J ends lost 0 bases and 7 bases respectively, with 13 bases between them. CDR3 protein: CASSLGTVVAGYTF. Here the CDR3 DNA reads TGCGCCAGCAGCTTGGGGACTGTCGTTGCTGGCTACACCTTC.

The V gene is TRBV27, the J gene TRBJ1-5, with 8 bases identical to TRBD1. Germline CDR1 MNHEY, CDR2 SMNVEV (reference sequence). V dropped 5 bases and J dropped 5; count of bases not matched to a gene: 5. The CDR3 consists of 14 residues. The CDR3 DNA sequence: TGTGCCAGCAGTGCAACAGGGGGATATCAGCCCCAGCATTTT. Translating it yields CASSATGGYQPQHF.

The V call is TRBV28, the J call TRBJ1-4, with D possibly being TRBD1 (6 bases). CDR3 size: 14 residues. V gave up 6 bases and J gave up 4 bases, with 12 bases separating them. Germline loops: CDR1 MDHEN, CDR2 SYDVKM. Here the CDR3 reads CASRRTEINEKLFF. In nucleotides, the CDR3 is TGTGCCAGCAGGAGGACAGAGATTAATGAAAAACTGTTTTTT.

The rearrangement links TRBV19 to TRBJ2-7; D not resolved. The V end was cut by 1 base, the J end by 5 bases, with 9 bases between. The CDR3 spans 13 residues. CDR1 LNHDA and CDR2 SQIVND come from the germline V gene (reference sequence). The CDR3 coding sequence is TGTGCCAGTAGTATAGCGGTCCACAACGAGCAGTACTTC. It is translated as CASSIAVHNEQYF.

The CDR3 DNA reads as TGTGCCAGCAGCTTAGCCCAGCGCCCTTACAATGAGCAGTTCTTC. Protein product: CASSLAQRPYNEQFF. V usage is TRBV11-1 and J usage is TRBJ2-1; D not certain. The germline V gene encodes CDR1 SGHAT and CDR2 FQDESV (reference sequence). V lost 0 bases to trimming and J lost 4 bases, with 10 bases between them. CDR3 length equals 15 residues.

The chain has TRBV5-1 and TRBJ2-3, with 8 nucleotides matching TRBD2. The CDR3 length is 17 residues. The trim removed 3 bases at V and 0 bases at J, leaving 9 bases unmatched. CDR1 and CDR2 from the germline V gene are SGHRS and YFSETQ. The CDR3: CASSSYLSGRSTDTQYF. CDR3 nucleotide sequence: TGCGCCAGCAGCTCCTACCTAAGCGGGAGAAGCACAGATACGCAGTATTTT.

The rearrangement joins TRBV6-1 to TRBJ2-3; TRBD2 matches 10 bases. CDR3 length equals 17 residues. CDR1 is MNHNS and CDR2 is SASEGT in the germline V gene. Germline trimming cut 2 bases from V and 8 bases from J; bases unmatched to any gene: 13. Here the CDR3 DNA reads TGTGCCAGCAGTGAAAGCGTAGCGGGAGGCTTATTAGGTACGCAGTATTTT. Translating gives CASSESVAGGLLGTQYF.

Note on this clone: This same CDR3 is encoded by further DNA sequences in the sample. The DNA of the CDR3 is TGTGCCAGCAGCTTGGCCGATCAAGAGACCCAGTACTTC. Translating it yields CASSLADQETQYF. The V call is TRBV5-6, the J call TRBJ2-5, with D uncertain. CDR3 length equals 13 residues. Germline V CDR1 and CDR2: SGHDT, YYEEEE. V shed 0 bases and J shed 2 bases, with 5 bases lying between them.

V usage is TRBV4-2 and J usage is TRBJ1-2, with D maybe TRBD1 (5 bases). The CDR3 loop spans 19 amino acids. CDR1 and CDR2 from the germline V gene are LGHNA and YNFKEQ. Trimming shortened V by 1 base and J by 0 bases, and 21 bases separated the two germline ends. The CDR3 region is CASSQGVRRTTSANYGYTF. CDR3 in DNA: TGTGCCAGCAGCCAAGGGGTGCGAAGGACAACTAGTGCTAACTATGGCTACACCTTC.

This sequence joins TRBV29-1 and TRBJ2-7; 9 bases align to TRBD1. This CDR3 comprises 14 residues. J lost 4 bases, V lost 6 bases, and 10 bases had no gene match. Germline CDR1 SQVTM, CDR2 ANQGSEA. DNA for the CDR3: TGCAGCGTCACCGGGACAGGGTTAGGGTACGAGCAGTACTTC. Protein product: CSVTGTGLGYEQYF.

The gene calls are TRBV5-1 and TRBJ1-1; 8 bases are shared with TRBD1. This CDR3 contains 16 residues. The V gene's germline CDR1 is SGHRS and CDR2 YFSETQ. V was pared by 3 bases and J by 4 bases, with 11 bases of the junction left unmatched. The CDR3 spells CASSSGQGTPGTEAFF. CDR3 bases: TGCGCCAGCAGCTCCGGACAGGGAACTCCAGGCACTGAAGCTTTCTTT.

This chain joins TRBV29-1 and TRBJ1-4, with a possible D match to TRBD1 (5 bases). Germline CDR1 reads SQVTM; CDR2 reads ANQGSEA. The CDR3 contains 16 residues. V lost 3 bases, J lost 3 bases, and 17 bases lay in between. The CDR3: CSVEGDSAASNEKLFF. In DNA, the CDR3 is TGCAGCGTTGAGGGGGATTCGGCAGCCTCTAATGAAAAACTGTTTTTT.

The chain employs TRBV7-9 and TRBJ2-3, with D unclear. Germline CDR1 reads SEHNR; CDR2 reads FQNEAQ (reference sequence). Trimming stripped 2 bases from V and 1 base from J, with 4 bases between. The length of the CDR3 is 13 residues. CDR3 nucleotide sequence: TGTGCCAGCAGCTTAATCGGCACAGATACGCAGTATTTT. Amino acids: CASSLIGTDTQYF.

The CDR3: CASSDLRVIDTDTQYF. For the CDR3, the DNA is TGTGCCAGCTCGGATCTTAGGGTCATCGACACAGATACGCAGTATTTT. The V call is TRBV27, the J call TRBJ2-3; no reliable D call. Germline CDR1 is MNHEY and CDR2 is SMNVEV (reference sequence). The V end lost 8 bases, the J end lost 2 bases, and 20 bases lay between the germline ends. CDR3 length: 16 residues.

This clone was seen once. The chain recombines TRBV29-1 with TRBJ2-7, with TRBD1 as a possible D gene (6 bases). Trimming pared 7 bases from V and 5 bases from J, leaving 21 bases between. This CDR3 is 14 amino acids long. CDR1 is SQVTM and CDR2 is ANQGSEA in the germline V gene. The CDR3 sequence is CSASSQGIEDEQYF. In nucleotides, the CDR3 is TGCAGCGCTTCCTCACAGGGAATTGAAGACGAGCAGTACTTC.

A note on this clone: Distinct nucleotide sequences in the sample also encode this CDR3. The gene calls are TRBV2 and TRBJ1-1; D is unresolved. The CDR3 loop spans 12 amino acids. The germline CDR1 and CDR2 sequences are SNHLY and FYNNEI. Trimming took off 4 bases at V and 1 base at J, with 4 bases between the two ends. CDR3 DNA sequence: TGTGCCAGCAGTGTCTGGAACACTGAAGCTTTCTTT. This encodes CASSVWNTEAFF.

This chain connects TRBV21-1 to TRBJ2-7; the DNA was not compared with TRBD1, the D call given in the table. TRBV21-1 is labeled a pseudogene. The CDR3 is made up of 15 amino acids. CDR3 DNA sequence: TGTGCCAGCAGCAAAGCCAGGGCCGGTGAGGACGAGCAGTACTTC. Protein product: CASSKARAGEDEQYF.

This clone showed up just once. The V call is TRBV7-2, the J call TRBJ2-7, with D unresolved. Germline CDR1 and CDR2: SGHTA and FQGNSA. The length of the CDR3 is 13 residues. Trimming left V 2 bases short and J 3 bases short, with 8 bases between. The CDR3 reads CASSLLRNYEQYF. DNA for the CDR3: TGTGCCAGCAGCTTACTGCGGAACTACGAGCAGTACTTC.